This entry lists 24 T cell receptor beta chains sequenced from one sample in a study of T cell responses to AZD1222 COVID-19 vaccine. Data came from immunoSEQ multiplex PCR; TCRdb stores just in-frame clones and leaves some out. Altogether approximately 160,000 clones are present, about 92% being singletons, with the ten largest covering more than 0.8%. The material sequenced was peripheral blood, taken on day 0 of AZD1222 vaccination. The receptors come from an adult in good health.

The chain combines TRBV19 with TRBJ2-1, with D unclear. The CDR3 sequence is 14 residues long. The V end was cut by 4 bases, the J end by 4 bases, with 11 bases between. CDR1 is LNHDA, CDR2 SQIVND, per germline (reference sequence). The CDR3 nucleotides are TGTGCCAGTAGTACATCCCTCCTTTACAATGAGCAGTTCTTC. Its translation: CASSTSLLYNEQFF.

CDR3 sequence: CASGLVLGGPGANVLTF. DNA for the CDR3: TGTGCTAGTGGTTTGGTACTCGGGGGTCCTGGGGCCAACGTCCTGACTTTC. The chain has TRBV12-5 and TRBJ2-6, with D maybe TRBD2 (6 bases). V was cut by 0 bases and J by 2 bases, with 11 bases left in between. The V gene's germline CDR1 is LGHNT and CDR2 FRNRAP. This CDR3 spans 17 amino acids.

CDR3 nucleotides: TGCGCCAGCACGACCCAGGGCAACTATGGCTACACCTTC. Its protein is CASTTQGNYGYTF. This chain connects TRBV5-1 to TRBJ1-2, with D possibly being TRBD1 (5 bases). The CDR3 contains 13 residues. Trimming left V 6 bases short and J 2 bases short, with 11 bases between. Germline CDR1 SGHRS, CDR2 YFSETQ.

The chain employs TRBV6-6 and TRBJ1-4; 10 positions agree with TRBD1. The V and J ends lost 6 bases and 7 bases, in that order; junction bases with no gene match: 5. The CDR3 is 14 amino acids. CDR1 and CDR2 (germline): MNHNY, SVGAGI (reference sequence). CDR3 in amino acids: CASSRTGGGEKLFF. The DNA of the CDR3 is TGTGCCAGCAGCCGGACAGGGGGAGGTGAAAAACTGTTTTTT.

The CDR3: CASSYSTGVPYNEQFF. The CDR3 DNA follows: TGTGCCAGCAGTTACTCGACCGGGGTCCCCTACAATGAGCAGTTCTTC. The chain uses TRBV6-6 and TRBJ2-1; perhaps TRBD2 as D (5 bases). This CDR3 has 16 residues. The germline V and J ends were trimmed by 0 bases and 2 bases, with 11 bases remaining between them. Germline V gene lookup returns CDR1 MNHNY and CDR2 SVGAGI (reference sequence).

For the CDR3, the DNA is TGTGCCAGCGGACCAAACCTTAGCACAGATACGCAGTATTTT. Translated: CASGPNLSTDTQYF. The V gene is TRBV2, the J gene TRBJ2-3; D remains ambiguous. The CDR3 sequence is 14 residues long. Trimming pared 8 bases from V and 0 bases from J, leaving 12 bases between. Germline V gives CDR1 SNHLY, CDR2 FYNNEI.

This clone occurred once. The rearrangement links TRBV12-1 to TRBJ2-3. TRBV12-1 is reported as a pseudogene. The CDR3 spans 12 residues. The CDR3 loop is CASSFCTDTQYF. CDR3 coding DNA: TGTGCCAGCAGCTTTTGCACAGATACGCAGTATTTT.

This chain joins TRBV13 and TRBJ1-1; D unresolved. Germline assignment: CDR1 PRHDT and CDR2 FYEKMQ (reference sequence). Trimming took off 2 bases at V and 0 bases at J, with 4 bases between the two ends. This CDR3 comprises 13 residues. The CDR3 nucleotides read TGTGCCAGCAGCTTAATGCTGAACACTGAAGCTTTCTTT. It yields the protein CASSLMLNTEAFF.

The chain recombines TRBV5-1 with TRBJ2-3, with 10 bases identical to TRBD2. Unmatched junction bases numbered 5, after V lost 0 bases and J lost 4 bases. Germline lookup yields CDR1 SGHRS and CDR2 YFSETQ. The CDR3 loop spans 16 amino acids. CDR3 in DNA: TGCGCCAGCAGCTTGGCTCTAGCGGGAGACGCAGATACGCAGTATTTT. Its translation is CASSLALAGDADTQYF. Combining the CDR3 with reference TRBV5-1 and TRBJ2-3 gives the whole variable domain KAGVTQTPRYLIKTRGQQVTLSCSPISGHRSVSWYQQTPGQGLQFLFEYFSETQRNKGNFPGRFSGRQFSNSRSEMNVSTLELGDSALYLCASSLALAGDADTQYFGPGTRLTVL.

The CDR3: CASRPSRKTEAFF. For the CDR3, the DNA is TGTGCCAGCAGACCCTCCCGAAAGACTGAAGCTTTCTTT. This rearrangement joins TRBV12-3 or TRBV12-4 to TRBJ1-1, with no clear D. The CDR3 is made up of 13 amino acids. V was cut by 6 bases and J by 5 bases, with 13 bases left in between.

V is TRBV13 and J is TRBJ1-6; D gene unclear. The CDR3 sequence is 16 residues long. The V and J ends lost 5 bases and 3 bases respectively, with 14 bases between them. Germline CDR1 reads PRHDT; CDR2 reads FYEKMQ (reference sequence). CDR3 amino acids: CASSPYSRDYNSPLHF. CDR3 coding DNA: TGTGCCAGCAGCCCGTACTCGAGGGACTATAATTCACCCCTCCACTTT.

Only one count was recorded for this clone. The chain has TRBV7-9 and TRBJ1-6; D not certain. Trimming left V 2 bases short and J 4 bases short, with 6 bases between. The CDR3 covers 14 residues. CDR1 and CDR2 (germline): SEHNR, FQNEAQ (reference sequence). As DNA, the CDR3 is TGTGCCAGCAGCTTATCGGGATATAATTCACCCCTCCACTTT. Protein product: CASSLSGYNSPLHF.

The rearrangement links TRBV2 to TRBJ1-4; 9 nucleotides agree with TRBD1. After removal of 4 bases from V and 5 bases from J, the junction contained 2 bases not matched to a gene. This CDR3 contains 14 residues. Germline V gene sequence: CDR1 SNHLY, CDR2 FYNNEI. As DNA, the CDR3 is TGTGCCAGCAGTGCGGACAGGGGAAATGAAAAACTGTTTTTT. Amino acid sequence: CASSADRGNEKLFF.

The gene calls are TRBV2 and TRBJ1-6; TRBD1 agrees at 8 bases. The CDR3 spans 12 residues. Germline V gene lookup returns CDR1 SNHLY and CDR2 FYNNEI. The V segment lost 8 bases and the J segment 12 bases; nucleotides outside the gene matches: 6. CDR3 protein: CASGQGEGPLHF. DNA of the CDR3: TGTGCCAGCGGACAGGGCGAGGGACCCCTCCACTTT.

This chain links TRBV19 with TRBJ2-3; TRBD1 matches at 10 bases. J gave up 3 bases and V 8 bases, and 5 bases lay outside the gene matches. Germline values: CDR1 LNHDA, CDR2 SQIVND (reference sequence). The CDR3 runs 14 residues. The CDR3, as DNA: TGTGCCAGTTCCGGGACAGGGGTAACAGATACGCAGTATTTT. This translates into CASSGTGVTDTQYF.

The rearrangement joins TRBV4-3 to TRBJ1-5; D remains ambiguous. CDR1 LGHNA and CDR2 YSLEER come from the germline V gene. The CDR3 has 13 residues. V lost 0 bases to trimming and J lost 9 bases, with 9 bases between them. The CDR3 DNA sequence: TGCGCCAGCAGCCAAGATCCCTCTGCGCCCCAGCATTTT. As protein: CASSQDPSAPQHF.

V usage is TRBV5-1 and J usage is TRBJ2-5; TRBD2 matches at 8 bases. This CDR3 has 16 residues. The ends lost 4 bases at V and 3 bases at J; junction bases unmatched: 11. CDR1 SGHRS and CDR2 YFSETQ come from the germline V gene. CDR3 DNA: TGCGCCAGCAGCGAATCGAGCGGGGGTGATAAAGAGACCCAGTACTTC. The encoded protein is CASSESSGGDKETQYF.

The genes are TRBV2 and TRBJ1-2; the D is unclear. Germline assignment: CDR1 SNHLY and CDR2 FYNNEI. The CDR3 consists of 15 residues. The V and J ends lost 7 bases and 6 bases respectively, with 21 bases between them. The CDR3 reads CASTKLVTGSDGYTF. DNA of the CDR3: TGTGCCAGCACCAAATTGGTGACGGGATCGGATGGCTACACCTTC.

The CDR3 bases are TGTGCCAGCAGTTACCCGGGGACAGAGAATCAGCCCCAGCATTTT. Translated, it gives CASSYPGTENQPQHF. V gene TRBV6-2 or TRBV6-3 combines with J gene TRBJ1-5, with 7 bases matching TRBD1. Germline V gene sequence: CDR1 MNHEY, CDR2 SVGEGT. This CDR3 spans 15 amino acids. V dropped 2 bases and J dropped 4; count of bases not matched to a gene: 5.

V gene TRBV19 combines with J gene TRBJ1-3; D gene ambiguous. The CDR3 is 16 amino acids. Germline loops: CDR1 LNHDA, CDR2 SQIVND (reference sequence). The V gene lost 3 bases and the J gene lost 3 bases, with 15 bases spanning the gap. The CDR3 bases are TGTGCCAGTAGTATTACCGCCGCAGTTCATGGAAACACCATATATTTT. Translation: CASSITAAVHGNTIYF.

This clone was recorded only once. The rearrangement joins TRBV5-1 to TRBJ2-5; 12 bases are shared with TRBD2. The CDR3 contains 17 residues. Germline assignment: CDR1 SGHRS and CDR2 YFSETQ. J gave up 2 bases and V 4 bases, and 9 bases lay outside the gene matches. CDR3 loop: CASSPEGTSGLQETQYF. The CDR3 nucleotides read TGCGCCAGCAGCCCTGAAGGGACTAGCGGGTTACAAGAGACCCAGTACTTC.

This clone was picked up one time. V is TRBV5-1 and J is TRBJ1-1; D is unresolved. There are 14 residues in the CDR3. The germline CDR1 and CDR2 sequences are SGHRS and YFSETQ. The V end was cut by 0 bases, the J end by 4 bases, with 10 bases between. The CDR3 nucleotides are TGCGCCAGCAGCTTGGCCAGTCTGGGCACTGAAGCTTTCTTT. It encodes CASSLASLGTEAFF.

This clone was picked up one time. Here the CDR3 reads CASMTGWGNTIYF. The CDR3 DNA reads TGTGCCAGCATGACAGGGTGGGGAAACACCATATATTTT. The chain joins TRBV25-1 to TRBJ1-3; 7 bases line up with TRBD1. This CDR3 spans 13 amino acids. In germline, CDR1 is MGHDK, CDR2 SYGVNS. J gave up 4 bases and V 7 bases, and 4 bases lay outside the gene matches.

The chain carries TRBV27 and TRBJ1-4, with no clear D. CDR3 length: 13 amino acids. In germline, CDR1 is MNHEY, CDR2 SMNVEV (reference sequence). V was clipped by 6 bases and J by 8 bases, with 13 bases between them. This chain's CDR3 is CASRPQGPEKLFF. CDR3 DNA sequence: TGTGCCAGCAGACCGCAAGGGCCCGAAAAACTGTTTTTT.